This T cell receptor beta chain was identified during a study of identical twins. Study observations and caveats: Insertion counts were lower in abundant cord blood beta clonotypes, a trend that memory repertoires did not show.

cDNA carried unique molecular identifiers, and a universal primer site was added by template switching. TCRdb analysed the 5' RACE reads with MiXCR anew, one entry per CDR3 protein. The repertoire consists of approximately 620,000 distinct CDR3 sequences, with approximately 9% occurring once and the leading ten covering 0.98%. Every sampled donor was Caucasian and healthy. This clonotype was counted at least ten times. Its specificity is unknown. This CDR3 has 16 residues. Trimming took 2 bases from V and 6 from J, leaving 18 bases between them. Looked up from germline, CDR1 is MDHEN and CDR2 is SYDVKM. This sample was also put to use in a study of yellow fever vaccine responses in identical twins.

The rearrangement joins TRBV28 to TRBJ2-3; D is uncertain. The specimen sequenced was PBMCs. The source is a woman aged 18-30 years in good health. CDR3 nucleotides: TGTGCCAGCAGTTTAGGGCGGCTCTCCCAGTGGGATACGCAGTATTTT. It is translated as CASSLGRLSQWDTQYF.